A single sample is the source of the 23 T cell receptor beta chains below, sequenced in a study of beta chain features in type 1 diabetes (dated by TCRdb to the late 2010s). Libraries were prepared through the immunoSEQ multiplex PCR assay. The High Capacity cDNA Reverse Transcription Kit was used to reverse transcribe all of the isolated RNA, meaning that expressed TCRB transcripts were what got sequenced. The immuneACCESS repertoire file appears here via TCRdb, limited to in-frame rearrangements. These files lack a portion of the clones; in checked studies, under half of the deficit traces to unresolved V genes, and the cause of the others is not known. The sample has about 180,000 clones on record, 10% to 15% of them singletons. Clones ranked in the top ten supply 0.62% of the sample. The sequencing input was central memory CD4+ T cells from blood. The source is a woman aged 18 to 35 in good health.

The chain is built from TRBV9 and TRBJ1-5; D unclear. Trimming cost V 5 bases and J 4 bases, with 13 bases left between them. The length of the CDR3 is 14 residues. Germline assignment: CDR1 SGDLS and CDR2 YYNGEE. The CDR3 nucleotides read TGTGCCAGCAGTTATAACCCAGGTAATCAGCCCCAGCATTTT. It is translated as CASSYNPGNQPQHF.

The V gene is TRBV2, the J gene TRBJ2-7, with a possible D match to TRBD1 (7 bases). Per the germline V gene, CDR1 is SNHLY and CDR2 is FYNNEI. V lost 3 bases, J lost 6 bases, and 15 bases lay in between. The CDR3 totals 14 residues. The CDR3 DNA reads as TGTGCCAGCAGTGAGAGGCAGGGGGGATTCGAGCAGTACTTC. Amino acids: CASSERQGGFEQYF.

The chain joins TRBV28 to TRBJ2-5, with 8 nucleotides matching TRBD1. The CDR3 covers 13 residues. Unmatched junction bases numbered 4, after V lost 5 bases and J lost 5 bases. The germline V gene has CDR1 MDHEN and CDR2 SYDVKM. Written as DNA, the CDR3 is TGTGCCAGCAGTGACAGGGGCAGGGAGACCCAGTACTTC. This codes for CASSDRGRETQYF.

This clone was seen a few times. This chain connects TRBV10-3 to TRBJ2-7; D might be TRBD2 (6 bases). Looked up from germline, CDR1 is ENHRY and CDR2 is SYGVKD. The CDR3 is 13 residues long. The V gene lost 7 bases and the J gene lost 5 bases, with 15 bases spanning the gap. As DNA, the CDR3 is TGTGCCATCACGGGGGATTCTGGGAACGAGCAGTACTTC. It codes for CAITGDSGNEQYF.

The table lists this clone with a few counts. The chain uses TRBV14 and TRBJ2-3; TRBD2 agrees at 8 bases. The V gene end was trimmed by 5 bases and the J gene end by 3 bases; junction bases not matched to a gene: 4. CDR3 length equals 14 residues. The V gene's germline CDR1 is SGHDN and CDR2 FVKESK. The CDR3 bases are TGTGCCAGCAGCGAGAGCGGGAGAACAGATACGCAGTATTTT. Amino acids: CASSESGRTDTQYF.

This clone was counted only a few times. The chain employs TRBV9 and TRBJ2-5, with 7 bases matching TRBD2. Germline V gene lookup returns CDR1 SGDLS and CDR2 YYNGEE. CDR3 length: 14 residues. Trimming removed 0 bases from V and 9 bases from J; junction bases left unmatched: 8. CDR3 protein: CASSVGLADGAQYF. The CDR3 DNA sequence: TGTGCCAGCAGCGTAGGGCTAGCGGACGGGGCCCAGTACTTC.

This clone was counted a few times. CDR3 in DNA: TGTGCCAGCAGTGAATACGGCAGGGGTTCACACGAGCAGTACTTC. This sequence encodes CASSEYGRGSHEQYF. This chain connects TRBV25-1 to TRBJ2-7; D is possibly TRBD1 (6 bases). Trimming took 0 bases from V and 5 from J, leaving 14 bases between them. The germline gives CDR1 MGHDK, CDR2 SYGVNS. This CDR3 contains 15 residues.

The chain is built from TRBV9 and TRBJ2-7, with D possibly TRBD2 on 5 matching bases. V shed 0 bases and J shed 3 bases, with 7 bases lying between them. The CDR3 contains 13 residues. Per germline, CDR1 SGDLS and CDR2 YYNGEE. CDR3 sequence: CASSVAEGYEQYF. The CDR3 DNA sequence: TGTGCCAGCAGCGTAGCTGAGGGCTACGAGCAGTACTTC.

This clone was observed a few times. The J gene is TRBJ2-1, the V gene TRBV11-2, with TRBD1 matching 8 bases. CDR1 and CDR2 from the germline V gene are SGHAT and FQNNGV. Germline trimming cut 5 bases from V and 5 bases from J; bases unmatched to any gene: 11. This CDR3 spans 16 amino acids. The CDR3 here is CASSHRARGLNNEQFF. CDR3 sequence (DNA): TGTGCCAGCAGCCACAGGGCCAGGGGGCTGAACAATGAGCAGTTCTTC.

This clone has more than one count but fewer than ten. The CDR3 DNA reads as TGTGCCAGCAGCGTAGACTCTAGTCCCCTCTACGAGCAGTACTTC. It is translated as CASSVDSSPLYEQYF. The chain couples TRBV9 to TRBJ2-7; D is undetermined. The germline V gene has CDR1 SGDLS and CDR2 YYNGEE. V lost 0 bases, J lost 3 bases, and 13 bases lay in between. The CDR3 runs 15 residues.

The sample holds a few counts of this clone. The V call is TRBV5-1, the J call TRBJ2-7, with 10 bases that match TRBD2. J gave up 4 bases and V 0 bases, and 4 bases lay outside the gene matches. Looked up from germline, CDR1 is SGHRS and CDR2 is YFSETQ. CDR3 size: 15 residues. The CDR3 reads CASSLGASGRYEQYF. The CDR3 DNA is TGCGCCAGCAGCTTGGGAGCTAGCGGGAGATACGAGCAGTACTTC.

V and J are TRBV18 and TRBJ1-5; D not certain. V lost 3 bases, J lost 0 bases, and 12 bases lay in between. This CDR3 spans 16 amino acids. CDR1 and CDR2 from the germline V gene are KGHSH and LQKENI. CDR3 nucleotide sequence: TGTGCCAGCTCACCGGGCTCCGGGAATAGCAATCAGCCCCAGCATTTT. It yields the protein CASSPGSGNSNQPQHF.

A few counts support this clone. The genes are TRBV7-6 and TRBJ2-3; TRBD1 matches 7 bases. CDR1 and CDR2 (germline): SGHVS, FNYEAQ. The CDR3 contains 15 residues. V was pared by 8 bases and J by 4 bases, with 12 bases of the junction left unmatched. CDR3 sequence: CASGRDRSVADTQYF. In DNA, the CDR3 is TGTGCCAGCGGAAGGGACAGAAGTGTGGCAGATACGCAGTATTTT.

This clone was picked up many times. This rearrangement joins TRBV30 to TRBJ2-7, with 9 bases aligning to TRBD1. The germline V gene has CDR1 GTSNPN and CDR2 SVGIG (reference sequence). J lost 3 bases, V lost 1 base, and 4 bases had no gene match. The CDR3 covers 14 residues. CDR3 sequence: CAWSAGTGYYEQYF. CDR3 sequence (DNA): TGTGCCTGGAGTGCCGGGACAGGGTACTACGAGCAGTACTTC.

This chain joins TRBV7-6 and TRBJ1-1; 7 bases map to TRBD1. The V and J ends lost 5 bases and 6 bases, in that order; junction bases with no gene match: 12. Germline assignment: CDR1 SGHVS and CDR2 FNYEAQ. There are 15 residues in the CDR3. CDR3 protein: CASSPNAGGIAEAFF. CDR3 nucleotide sequence: TGTGCCAGCAGCCCAAACGCAGGGGGGATTGCTGAAGCTTTCTTT.

J is TRBJ1-1 and V is TRBV9; D is unresolved. V was cut by 0 bases and J by 7 bases, with 13 bases left in between. Germline CDR1 reads SGDLS; CDR2 reads YYNGEE. The CDR3 is made up of 14 amino acids. The CDR3, as DNA: TGTGCCAGCAGCGTAGTAGTTTCCGGAGATGAAGCTTTCTTT. Protein product: CASSVVVSGDEAFF.

The rearrangement links TRBV9 to TRBJ2-1, with no clear D. This CDR3 spans 13 amino acids. Trimming took off 0 bases at V and 5 bases at J, with 6 bases between the two ends. From germline, CDR1 is SGDLS and CDR2 YYNGEE. The CDR3 reads CASSVDVDNEQFF. The CDR3 DNA is TGTGCCAGCAGCGTAGACGTAGACAATGAGCAGTTCTTC.

The J gene is TRBJ2-3, the V gene TRBV4-2; maybe TRBD2 (6 bases). V lost 0 bases and J lost 2, with 18 bases in between. The germline gives CDR1 LGHNA, CDR2 YNFKEQ. The CDR3 loop spans 18 amino acids. The CDR3 protein is CASSQDRRGLLDTDTQYF. The CDR3 DNA follows: TGTGCCAGCAGCCAAGATAGGAGGGGTCTTCTGGACACAGATACGCAGTATTTT.

In its sample, this clone was seen a few times. The chain joins TRBV27 to TRBJ2-7, with D perhaps TRBD1 (5 bases). Germline CDR1 reads MNHEY; CDR2 reads SMNVEV (reference sequence). The CDR3 sequence is 16 residues long. Trimming pared 7 bases from V and 4 bases from J, leaving 23 bases between. CDR3 sequence reads: CASTRLRGGSLYEQYF. In DNA form, the CDR3 reads TGTGCCAGCACCCGACTTAGGGGTGGTTCGCTTTACGAGCAGTACTTC.

The DNA for the CDR3 is TGTGCCAGCAGCTTAGGAGGGCATGGCAATCAGCCCCAGCATTTT. Its protein is CASSLGGHGNQPQHF. The gene calls are TRBV7-9 and TRBJ1-5; D is unclear. Trimming left V 1 base short and J 2 bases short, with 9 bases between. CDR1 is SEHNR and CDR2 is FQNEAQ in the germline V gene (reference sequence). This CDR3 region has 15 residues.

This clone was counted a few times. The V gene is TRBV7-2, the J gene TRBJ2-1; TRBD2 matches 12 bases. CDR1 is SGHTA, CDR2 FQGNSA, per germline. The CDR3 has 15 amino acids. V gave up 6 bases and J gave up 8 bases; unmatched junction bases: 8. CDR3 sequence: CASSYPGLAGHEQFF. DNA for the CDR3: TGTGCCAGCAGTTACCCGGGACTAGCGGGTCATGAGCAGTTCTTC.

The chain combines TRBV11-2 with TRBJ2-7; tentatively, D is TRBD2 (6 bases). Trimming removed 2 bases from V and 12 bases from J, with 20 bases in between. CDR1 and CDR2 (germline): SGHAT, FQNNGV. The CDR3 length is 14 residues. The CDR3 DNA is TGTGCCAGCAGCTTAATTGGGTTCATTCGGGAGATGTACTTC. Translated, it gives CASSLIGFIREMYF.

This clone was counted only a few times. This sequence joins TRBV9 and TRBJ2-1; D is possibly TRBD1 (5 bases). Deletions cut 3 bases from V and 4 bases from J, with 8 bases between. This CDR3 is 13 amino acids long. Germline V lookup: CDR1 SGDLS, CDR2 YYNGEE. The CDR3 nucleotides are TGTGCCAGCAGCGCCAGGGATTACAATGAGCAGTTCTTC. It is translated as CASSARDYNEQFF. Looking up the rest from reference TRBV9 and TRBJ2-1 gives the full variable domain: DSGVTQTPKHLITATGQRVTLRCSPRSGDLSVYWYQQSLDQGLQFLIQYYNGEERAKGNILERFSAQQFPDLHSELNLSSLELGDSALYFCASSARDYNEQFFGPGTRLTVL.